The sequence of this TCR beta chain was determined in a study of cytomegalovirus exposure and HLA in healthy donors. Primers: 60 Vbeta forward and 13 Jbeta reverse. TCRdb's table, derived via immunoSEQ multiplex PCR, lists solely in-frame clones and lacks some. The sample includes 130,000 or so clones. The sample taken for sequencing was PBMCs. This receptor was obtained from a woman between 18 and 29 years old in good health and CMV-seronegative.

The CDR3 nucleotides read TGTGCCAGCAGCCAAAACAGGGGGTTGAGTGAAGCTTTCTTT. This encodes CASSQNRGLSEAFF. The chain couples TRBV11-2 to TRBJ1-1; TRBD1 agrees at 8 bases. This CDR3 is 14 amino acids long. V trimming: 5 bases; J trimming: 7 bases; junction bases outside the gene matches: 9. Germline-derived CDR1 and CDR2 are SGHAT and FQNNGV.